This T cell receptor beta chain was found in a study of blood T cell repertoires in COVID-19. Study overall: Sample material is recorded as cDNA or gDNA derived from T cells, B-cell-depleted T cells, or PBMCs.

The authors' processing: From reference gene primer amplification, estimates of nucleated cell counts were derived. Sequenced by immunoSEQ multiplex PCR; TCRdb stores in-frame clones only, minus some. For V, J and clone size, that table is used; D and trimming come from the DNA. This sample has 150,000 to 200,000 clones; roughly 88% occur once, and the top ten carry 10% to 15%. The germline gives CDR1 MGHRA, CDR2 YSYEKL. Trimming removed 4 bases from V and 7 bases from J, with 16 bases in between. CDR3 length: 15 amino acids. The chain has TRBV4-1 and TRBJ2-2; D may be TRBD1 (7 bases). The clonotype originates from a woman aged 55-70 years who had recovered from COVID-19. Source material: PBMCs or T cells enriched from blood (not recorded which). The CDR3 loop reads CASSLGGTVGGELFF. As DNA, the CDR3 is TGCGCCAGCAGCCTCGGAGGGACAGTAGGCGGGGAGCTGTTTTTT.